The clone carrying this T cell receptor (beta chain) has a count of ten or more. The antigen is undetermined. One entry per CDR3 protein results from TCRdb running MiXCR on the reads. The sample has fewer than 400,000 distinct CDR3 sequences; roughly 20% are singletons. V lost 3 bases and J lost 0, with 15 bases in between. Germline values: CDR1 MDHEN, CDR2 SYDVKM. The CDR3 covers 17 residues. This entry is derived from a study of T cell repertoires in cytomegalovirus infection. Study-wide context: Public TCR beta signature analysis indicated the presence of both CMV infection and matching HLA type.

Whole-study findings and limits: Predominance within the ex vivo response was attributable to HLA-C-restricted CMV-specific TCR beta clonotypes.

The gene calls are TRBV28 and TRBJ1-5, with a tentative D call TRBD1 (5 bases). Specimen: PBMCs. This TCR derives from a human donor in good health (CMV status not recorded). Some clones in this sample may be carry-over from other donors' samples. DNA of the CDR3: TGTGCCAGCAGTTTTAGAATCTGGAGGGGTAGCAATCAGCCCCAGCATTTT. This encodes CASSFRIWRGSNQPQHF. Together with reference TRBV28 and TRBJ1-5, the CDR3 gives the full variable domain: DVKVTQSSRYLVKRTGEKVFLECVQDMDHENMFWYRQDPGLGLRLIYFSYDVKMKEKGDIPEGYSVSREKKERFSLILESASTNQTSMYLCASSFRIWRGSNQPQHFGDGTRLSIL.